What follows is one T cell receptor (beta chain) and its context. The sample comes from a study of T cell responses to AZD1222 COVID-19 vaccine. V was pared by 2 bases and J by 3 bases, with 6 bases between. CDR3 length: 13 amino acids. Germline assignment: CDR1 SGHDT and CDR2 YYEEEE. Profiled with immunoSEQ multiplex PCR; TCRdb holds only in-frame clones, not every one. The profile covers around 120,000 clones, with around 88% appearing a single time and 7.1% taken by the ten largest. The receptor comes from an adult who received the AZD1222 COVID-19 vaccine. The rearrangement joins TRBV5-6 to TRBJ1-5; D gene unclear. Specimen: peripheral blood, collected 28 days after the second AZD1222 dose. CDR3 sequence (DNA): TGTGCCAGCAGCTTAAGATCCAATCAGCCCCAGCATTTT. Its translation is CASSLRSNQPQHF.